One and the same sample provided the 10 T cell receptor beta chains below, sequenced in a study of T cell responses to AZD1222 COVID-19 vaccine. TCRdb's copy holds only in-frame clones and misses some; the assay was immunoSEQ multiplex PCR. This table holds hundreds of thousands of clones, 85% to 95% found once. The sequencing here drew on peripheral blood, taken on day 0 of MenACWY control vaccination. These receptors came from an adult in good health.

This clone has only one observation. V gene TRBV5-6 combines with J gene TRBJ1-1; 10 nucleotides line up with TRBD1. The CDR3 consists of 14 residues. V lost 3 bases to trimming and J lost 4 bases; unmatched junction nucleotides: 3. Germline CDR1 and CDR2: SGHDT and YYEEEE. CDR3 sequence: CASSSDRGITEAFF. In DNA form, the CDR3 reads TGTGCCAGCAGCTCGGACAGGGGGATCACTGAAGCTTTCTTT.

The chain is built from TRBV4-2 and TRBJ2-1, with 9 bases identical to TRBD1. The CDR3 extends over 18 amino acids. From germline, CDR1 is LGHNA and CDR2 YNFKEQ. Trimming at V came to 5 bases and at J to 9 bases, leaving 20 bases not matched to a gene. The CDR3 sequence: CASSSHESGQGLLGEQFF. The DNA for the CDR3 is TGTGCCAGCAGCTCTCATGAATCCGGACAGGGGCTTTTGGGTGAGCAGTTCTTC.

This chain connects TRBV2 to TRBJ2-2, with a possible D match to TRBD2 (5 bases). The germline V gene has CDR1 SNHLY and CDR2 FYNNEI. CDR3 length: 15 residues. V lost 2 bases to trimming and J lost 6 bases, with 13 bases between them. In DNA, the CDR3 is TGTGCCAGCAGTGAAACCCCACCGGGGTCCGGGGAGCTGTTTTTT. It yields the protein CASSETPPGSGELFF.

The chain couples TRBV7-9 to TRBJ1-2; no firm D call. Germline V gene sequence: CDR1 SEHNR, CDR2 FQNEAQ (reference sequence). The CDR3 consists of 13 residues. V shed 3 bases and J shed 6 bases, with 11 bases lying between them. The CDR3 DNA follows: TGTGCCAGCAGCTTCCCCACCAACCATGGCTACACCTTC. This gives the protein CASSFPTNHGYTF.

The chain combines TRBV5-8 with TRBJ2-1; 7 nucleotides match TRBD1. Germline CDR1 reads SGHTS; CDR2 reads YDEGEE. The trim removed 3 bases at V and 8 bases at J, leaving 8 bases unmatched. The CDR3 is 14 residues long. The DNA of the CDR3 is TGTGCCAGCAGCTCGACAGGGTCCTGGGATGAGCAGTTCTTC. It yields the protein CASSSTGSWDEQFF.

The rearrangement uses TRBV19 and TRBJ1-4, with no clear D. V lost 3 bases to trimming and J lost 5 bases, with 7 bases between them. The CDR3 covers 13 residues. Germline V gene sequence: CDR1 LNHDA, CDR2 SQIVND (reference sequence). Here the CDR3 DNA reads TGTGCCAGTAGTATCTACGGGAATGAAAAACTGTTTTTT. This codes for CASSIYGNEKLFF.

V is TRBV12-3 or TRBV12-4 and J is TRBJ1-1; TRBD1 matches 7 bases. V dropped 4 bases and J dropped 11; count of bases not matched to a gene: 10. The CDR3 sequence is 13 residues long. The CDR3 loop reads CASSSHGQAVAFF. The DNA of the CDR3 is TGTGCCAGCAGTTCCCACGGACAGGCGGTCGCTTTCTTT.

The gene calls are TRBV5-5 and TRBJ1-1; D perhaps matches TRBD1 (6 bases). In germline, CDR1 is SGHKS, CDR2 YYEKEE (reference sequence). Trimming removed 1 base at V and 3 bases at J, with 13 bases between. CDR3 length: 15 residues. In DNA form, the CDR3 reads TGTGCCAGCAGCTTGCTCGGGGGCGGTGACACTGAAGCTTTCTTT. Encoded protein: CASSLLGGGDTEAFF.

This clone was seen a single time. J is TRBJ1-1 and V is TRBV24-1; 11 bases are shared with TRBD1. J was trimmed by 4 bases and V by 9 bases; bases with no gene match: 0. The CDR3 spans 12 residues. The germline V gene has CDR1 KGHDR and CDR2 SFDVKD. The CDR3 DNA reads as TGTGCCACCGGGACAGGGGGCACTGAAGCTTTCTTT. As protein: CATGTGGTEAFF.

The chain has TRBV7-2 and TRBJ2-1, with D possibly being TRBD2 (7 bases). Germline V CDR1 and CDR2: SGHTA, FQGNSA. Trimming shortened V by 5 bases and J by 7 bases, and 15 bases separated the two germline ends. The CDR3 spans 14 residues. CDR3 loop: CASSTRGGENEQFF. The CDR3 nucleotides are TGTGCCAGCAGCACAAGGGGGGGCGAAAATGAGCAGTTCTTC.